The present entry profiles one TCR beta chain with its context. The antigen is unknown. The source of the sample is a study of T cell responses to AZD1222 COVID-19 vaccine. Background on the study: Both about-4-week and about-12-week second-dose recipients were combined.

Findings and caveats of the study: Across spike, vaccine-associated CD4 TCRs were found, dominant at 160-218 and 743-854. In a largely white British group with more females than males, clonal diversity was possibly underestimated.

TCRdb keeps only in-frame clones here, not all; method: immunoSEQ multiplex PCR. The top ten hold under 20% of the sample, which has about 150,000 clones, roughly 90% seen once. Germline CDR1 MDHEN, CDR2 SYDVKM. This CDR3 region has 15 residues. Between the trimmed V and J ends, which lost 5 bases and 4 bases, there was a span of 17 bases. Sequences were derived from peripheral blood, sampled on day 0 of AZD1222 vaccination. J is TRBJ1-2 and V is TRBV28; possible D gene TRBD1, 5 bases. The sequence derives from an adult in good health. The CDR3 sequence: CASSIKGRIGYGYTF. Written as DNA, the CDR3 is TGTGCCAGCAGTATCAAGGGACGTATTGGCTATGGCTACACCTTC.